The entry below gives a single T cell receptor (beta chain) sequence along with its context. These data originate in a study of blood T cell repertoires in COVID-19. Study summary: Samples of COVID-19 (acute and convalescent) were obtained from the United States, Italy and Spain.

Between the trimmed V and J ends, which lost 6 bases and 6 bases, there was a span of 21 bases. Per the germline V gene, CDR1 is LNHDA and CDR2 is SQIVND (reference sequence). This CDR3 is built from 16 residues. The Seattle site enrolled patients during active infection and followed them longitudinally. Original handling: Estimation of nucleated cell counts relied on the amplification of reference gene primers. Generated by immunoSEQ multiplex PCR, the TCRdb table keeps only in-frame clones and is missing some. V and J calls and clone size are as listed in that table; D and trimming were resolved from the DNA. Of fewer than 200,000 clones listed, around nine tenths are singletons.

The J gene is TRBJ2-1, the V gene TRBV19; TRBD2 is a possible D gene (6 bases). Input material: peripheral blood. The source of this sequence is a woman in her sixties or seventies with COVID-19, enrolled during active disease. The CDR3 coding sequence is TGTGCCAGTAGGCCCCACGGGACTCCCCTGGCCAATGAGCAGTTCTTC. This gives the protein CASRPHGTPLANEQFF.